This T cell receptor (beta chain) was documented in a study of T cell repertoires in urothelial bladder cancer. Data came from immunoSEQ multiplex PCR; TCRdb stores just in-frame clones and leaves some out. The sample has roughly 6,600 clones, 70% to 75% seen once. This CDR3 has 16 amino acids. V was shortened by 2 bases and J by 0 bases, with 11 bases between the two germline ends. CDR1 and CDR2 from the germline V gene are SGHDT and YYEEEE. A word on this clone: Its specificity is not known.

Points from the study as a whole: In carcinoma specimens, a single clone made up to 17% of infiltrating lymphocytes.

The chain uses TRBV5-6 and TRBJ2-2; D call uncertain. The TCR comes from a human donor with urothelial carcinoma. What was sequenced was tumor-infiltrating cells from bladder cancer. In DNA form, the CDR3 reads TGTGCCAGCAGCTTACTTGTGGCCGCGAACACCGGGGAGCTGTTTTTT. Its protein is CASSLLVAANTGELFF.